This is a list of T cell receptor beta chains from one sample in a study of cytomegalovirus exposure and HLA in healthy donors. The table came from immunoSEQ multiplex PCR; TCRdb's copy has only in-frame clones and leaves some out. This repertoire comprises roughly 82,000 clones; its ten largest clones make up under 1.5%. The specimen was PBMCs. Every receptor here comes from a woman aged 60-75 years in good health and CMV-seronegative. The CDR3 runs from the conserved cysteine through the conserved F or W. Each record gives: V gene, J gene, D gene, CDR3 protein, CDR3 DNA. A D gene is named only where the DNA matches it firmly.

v_gene: TRBV6-4
j_gene: TRBJ1-3
d_gene: NA
CDR3aa: CASSDSNSDRFKAHSGNTIYF
CDR3nt: TGTGCCAGCAGTGACTCGAACTCTGACAGGTTCAAGGCTCACTCTGGAAACACCATATATTTT

v_gene: TRBV7-8
j_gene: TRBJ1-1
d_gene: NA
CDR3aa: CASSQEGVAFF
CDR3nt: TGTGCCAGCAGCCAGGAGGGAGTGGCTTTCTTT

v_gene: TRBV28
j_gene: TRBJ2-7
d_gene: TRBD2
CDR3aa: CASTPAGSGAPYEQYF
CDR3nt: TGTGCCAGCACTCCCGCGGGGAGCGGGGCTCCCTACGAGCAGTACTTC

v_gene: TRBV5-4
j_gene: TRBJ2-2
d_gene: TRBD1
CDR3aa: CASSSTGVLAGELFF
CDR3nt: TGTGCCAGCAGCTCCACAGGGGTATTGGCCGGGGAGCTGTTTTTT

v_gene: TRBV19
j_gene: TRBJ1-1
d_gene: TRBD1
CDR3aa: CASSFRAGTGRLGTEAFF
CDR3nt: TGTGCCAGTAGTTTCAGGGCGGGGACAGGGCGGCTCGGCACTGAAGCTTTCTTT

v_gene: TRBV6-5
j_gene: TRBJ1-3
d_gene: TRBD1
CDR3aa: CASSSLRTGGGNTIYF
CDR3nt: TGTGCCAGCAGTTCCCTGCGGACAGGGGGCGGAAACACCATATATTTT

v_gene: TRBV15
j_gene: TRBJ1-4
d_gene: NA
CDR3aa: CATSRDGRSRVNEKLFF
CDR3nt: TGTGCCACCAGCAGAGATGGGCGAAGTCGAGTGAATGAAAAACTGTTTTTT

v_gene: TRBV28
j_gene: TRBJ2-1
d_gene: TRBD2
CDR3aa: CASSSAGGLDEQFF
CDR3nt: TGTGCCAGCAGTTCGGCGGGAGGGTTGGATGAGCAGTTCTTC

v_gene: TRBV7-8
j_gene: TRBJ2-7
d_gene: NA
CDR3aa: CASRTGESAGEQYF
CDR3nt: TGTGCCAGCCGGACTGGTGAGTCGGCGGGCGAGCAGTACTTC

v_gene: TRBV19
j_gene: TRBJ2-7
d_gene: NA
CDR3aa: CASQDREGFEQYF
CDR3nt: TGTGCCAGCCAGGACCGGGAAGGGTTCGAGCAGTACTTC

v_gene: TRBV5-4
j_gene: TRBJ1-2
d_gene: NA
CDR3aa: CASSGALQGHGYTF
CDR3nt: TGTGCCAGCAGCGGCGCACTACAGGGTCACGGCTACACCTTC

v_gene: TRBV5-1
j_gene: TRBJ2-1
d_gene: NA
CDR3aa: CASSLGATSYNEQFF
CDR3nt: TGCGCCAGCAGCTTGGGGGCCACATCCTACAATGAGCAGTTCTTC

v_gene: TRBV7-9
j_gene: TRBJ2-7
d_gene: TRBD2
CDR3aa: CASSLAASGRYEQYF
CDR3nt: TGTGCCAGCAGCTTAGCTGCTAGCGGGCGCTACGAGCAGTACTTC

v_gene: TRBV18
j_gene: TRBJ1-5
d_gene: NA
CDR3aa: CASSLEISANQPQHF
CDR3nt: TGTGCCAGCTCACTCGAGATTAGTGCTAATCAGCCCCAGCATTTT

v_gene: TRBV27
j_gene: TRBJ2-7
d_gene: NA
CDR3aa: CASSHRTDSYEQYF
CDR3nt: TGTGCCAGCAGTCACCGGACAGACTCCTACGAGCAGTACTTC

v_gene: TRBV27
j_gene: TRBJ1-1
d_gene: TRBD1
CDR3aa: CASSLTGVTEAFF
CDR3nt: TGTGCCAGCAGTCTCACAGGGGTGACTGAAGCTTTCTTT

v_gene: TRBV5-1
j_gene: TRBJ1-2
d_gene: NA
CDR3aa: CASSGSGYGYTF
CDR3nt: TGCGCCAGCAGCGGGTCGGGGTATGGCTACACCTTC

v_gene: TRBV28
j_gene: TRBJ2-1
d_gene: TRBD2
CDR3aa: CASITAGGRNEQFF
CDR3nt: TGTGCCAGCATTACAGCGGGGGGGAGGAATGAGCAGTTCTTC

v_gene: TRBV6-5
j_gene: TRBJ2-3
d_gene: NA
CDR3aa: CASRKPSTDTQYF
CDR3nt: TGTGCCAGCAGAAAGCCTAGCACAGATACGCAGTATTTT

v_gene: TRBV2
j_gene: TRBJ2-7
d_gene: NA
CDR3aa: CASKEGSYEQYF
CDR3nt: TGTGCCAGCAAGGAGGGCTCCTACGAGCAGTACTTC

v_gene: TRBV6-1
j_gene: TRBJ2-7
d_gene: NA
CDR3aa: CASRTPLAGFNEQYF
CDR3nt: TGTGCCAGCAGGACCCCATTAGCAGGGTTCAACGAGCAGTACTTC

v_gene: TRBV2
j_gene: TRBJ1-1
d_gene: NA
CDR3aa: CASKGGATEAFF
CDR3nt: TGTGCCAGCAAAGGGGGGGCCACTGAAGCTTTCTTT

v_gene: TRBV28
j_gene: TRBJ2-3
d_gene: TRBD2
CDR3aa: CASSLRGVSTDTQYF
CDR3nt: TGTGCCAGCAGTTTACGGGGGGTTAGCACAGATACGCAGTATTTT

v_gene: TRBV5-1
j_gene: TRBJ2-2
d_gene: TRBD1
CDR3aa: CASSLSVGGPGELFF
CDR3nt: TGCGCCAGCAGCCTGAGTGTAGGGGGCCCCGGGGAGCTGTTTTTT

v_gene: TRBV11-1
j_gene: TRBJ2-3
d_gene: TRBD1
CDR3aa: CASALTPDRGTDTQYF
CDR3nt: TGTGCCAGCGCTCTCACTCCAGACAGGGGGACAGATACGCAGTATTTT

v_gene: TRBV6-4
j_gene: TRBJ1-2
d_gene: NA
CDR3aa: CASSDSAKNNYGYTF
CDR3nt: TGTGCCAGCAGTGACTCGGCCAAAAACAACTATGGCTACACCTTC

v_gene: TRBV2
j_gene: TRBJ1-1
d_gene: NA
CDR3aa: CASSKEAGAGTEAFF
CDR3nt: TGTGCCAGCAGTAAGGAGGCAGGGGCAGGGACTGAAGCTTTCTTT

v_gene: TRBV6-4
j_gene: TRBJ2-3
d_gene: NA
CDR3aa: CASSPTQDPQEGQYF
CDR3nt: TGTGCCAGCAGTCCCACCCAAGACCCCCAAGAGGGGCAGTATTTT

v_gene: TRBV2
j_gene: TRBJ2-3
d_gene: NA
CDR3aa: CASSERQGIDTQYF
CDR3nt: TGTGCCAGCAGTGAACGGCAGGGAATAGATACGCAGTATTTT

v_gene: TRBV19
j_gene: TRBJ2-7
d_gene: NA
CDR3aa: CASSRLGGEQYF
CDR3nt: TGTGCCAGTAGTCGACTAGGAGGCGAGCAGTACTTC

v_gene: TRBV7-3
j_gene: TRBJ2-6
d_gene: NA
CDR3aa: CASSPITSGANVLTF
CDR3nt: TGTGCCAGCAGTCCTATCACCTCTGGGGCCAACGTCCTGACTTTC

v_gene: TRBV28
j_gene: TRBJ1-2
d_gene: NA
CDR3aa: CASSSRRQLNYGYTF
CDR3nt: TGTGCCAGCAGCAGCCGTAGACAGCTGAACTATGGCTACACCTTC

v_gene: TRBV7-8
j_gene: TRBJ2-1
d_gene: TRBD2
CDR3aa: CASSRVEQRERGEQFF
CDR3nt: TGTGCCAGCAGCCGAGTTGAGCAGCGGGAGCGTGGTGAGCAGTTCTTC

v_gene: TRBV5-1
j_gene: TRBJ2-5
d_gene: TRBD2
CDR3aa: CASMGTSGLVETQYF
CDR3nt: TGCGCCAGCATGGGGACTAGCGGTCTTGTGGAGACCCAGTACTTC

v_gene: TRBV27
j_gene: TRBJ2-5
d_gene: NA
CDR3aa: CASRQTGLETQYF
CDR3nt: TGTGCCAGCAGACAAACAGGGTTAGAGACCCAGTACTTC

v_gene: TRBV6-1
j_gene: TRBJ1-1
d_gene: NA
CDR3aa: CASIGQLNTEAFF
CDR3nt: TGTGCCAGCATTGGACAGTTGAACACTGAAGCTTTCTTT

v_gene: TRBV28
j_gene: TRBJ2-1
d_gene: TRBD1
CDR3aa: CASSVTRQGRGDEQFF
CDR3nt: TGTGCCAGCAGTGTAACTCGACAGGGTCGAGGTGATGAGCAGTTCTTC

v_gene: TRBV4-1
j_gene: TRBJ2-3
d_gene: TRBD2
CDR3aa: CASSQVSGSTDTQYF
CDR3nt: TGCGCCAGCAGCCAAGTTAGCGGGAGCACAGATACGCAGTATTTT

v_gene: TRBV28
j_gene: TRBJ2-1
d_gene: NA
CDR3aa: CASSLSYEQFF
CDR3nt: TGTGCCAGCAGTTTAAGCTATGAGCAGTTCTTC

v_gene: TRBV19
j_gene: TRBJ1-4
d_gene: NA
CDR3aa: CASSTATNEKLFF
CDR3nt: TGTGCCAGTTCGACAGCAACTAATGAAAAACTGTTTTTT

v_gene: TRBV4-3
j_gene: TRBJ1-3
d_gene: NA
CDR3aa: CASSQGAGRGSGNTIYF
CDR3nt: TGCGCCAGCAGCCAAGGGGCAGGCCGGGGCTCTGGAAACACCATATATTTT

v_gene: TRBV7-9
j_gene: TRBJ1-4
d_gene: TRBD1
CDR3aa: CASSHQGANEKLFF
CDR3nt: TGTGCCAGCAGCCACCAGGGGGCTAATGAAAAACTGTTTTTT

v_gene: TRBV18
j_gene: TRBJ1-1
d_gene: NA
CDR3aa: CASSQAGDTEAFF
CDR3nt: TGTGCCAGCTCACAGGCAGGCGACACTGAAGCTTTCTTT

v_gene: TRBV10-3
j_gene: TRBJ2-3
d_gene: TRBD2
CDR3aa: CAISETRTSGTDKGTQYF
CDR3nt: TGTGCCATCAGTGAGACCCGGACTAGCGGTACCGACAAGGGTACGCAGTATTTT

v_gene: TRBV2
j_gene: TRBJ2-1
d_gene: TRBD2
CDR3aa: CASRLAGNPEQFF
CDR3nt: TGTGCCAGTAGACTAGCGGGAAACCCTGAGCAGTTCTTC

v_gene: TRBV7-2
j_gene: TRBJ1-3
d_gene: NA
CDR3aa: CASSLVRRGSGNTIYF
CDR3nt: TGTGCCAGCAGCTTAGTGAGGCGGGGTTCTGGAAACACCATATATTTT

v_gene: TRBV4-2
j_gene: TRBJ2-1
d_gene: TRBD2
CDR3aa: CASSQPLLAGGSYNEQFF
CDR3nt: TGTGCCAGCAGCCAACCTCTTTTAGCGGGAGGGTCCTACAATGAGCAGTTCTTC

v_gene: TRBV7-9
j_gene: TRBJ2-2
d_gene: NA
CDR3aa: CASSLYELFF
CDR3nt: TGTGCCAGCAGCTTATATGAGCTGTTTTTT